The next 8 T cell receptor beta chains were all read from a single sample in a study of breast tumors, draining lymph nodes, adjacent tissues. TCRdb itself ran the multiplex PCR reads through MiXCR, one entry per CDR3 protein. The sample holds roughly 70,000 distinct CDR3 sequences, less than 50% seen once. Sequenced material: breast tumor tissue. The receptors were gathered from a female donor with breast cancer. Some clones in this sample may be carry-over from other donors' samples.

The rearrangement joins TRBV9 to TRBJ2-2; D remains unclear. The germline CDR1 and CDR2 sequences are SGDLS and YYNGEE. V was shortened by 0 bases and J by 3 bases, with 6 bases between the two germline ends. The CDR3 runs to 14 residues. The CDR3 coding sequence is TGTGCCAGCAGCGTAGAAAGGGACACCGGGGAGCTGTTTTTT. Its protein is CASSVERDTGELFF.

This clonotype was seen just once. This is likely a read error, given that the CDR3 carries no conserved phenylalanine or tryptophan at its end. Because the CDR3's place on the DNA is in doubt, the DNA is left out and the CDR3 is given as listed by TCRdb. This chain connects TRBV20-1 to TRBJ1-2; TRBD1 is the table's D call and was not checked against the DNA. The CDR3 sequence runs 14 residues, both termini included. In germline, CDR1 is DFQATT, CDR2 SNEGSKA (reference sequence). Here the CDR3 reads CSAYRTGGNYGCTL.

This clonotype was picked up many times. The J gene is TRBJ2-7, the V gene TRBV6-2 or TRBV6-3; TRBD1 matches 10 bases. The length of the CDR3 is 17 residues. The trim removed 1 base at V and 5 bases at J, leaving 11 bases unmatched. Germline V gene data show CDR1 as MNHEY and CDR2 as SVGEGT. The CDR3 region has the DNA TGTGCCAGCAGTTACTACCAGCCGGGACAGGGGTTCGACGAGCAGTACTTC. Amino acid sequence: CASSYYQPGQGFDEQYF.

The CDR3 bases are TGCAGCGTTGGGGGACAGGGGGGCCTATCCTACGAGCAGTACTTC. Amino acids: CSVGGQGGLSYEQYF. The chain joins TRBV29-1 to TRBJ2-7; 11 nucleotides agree with TRBD1. The CDR3 is 15 amino acids. Germline V lookup: CDR1 SQVTM, CDR2 ANQGSEA. V was clipped by 4 bases and J by 1 base; unmatched bases: 6.

Notes on this clonotype: This may stem from a read error, because a much larger clone lies one nucleotide away. V gene TRBV20-1 combines with J gene TRBJ2-1; 7 bases agree with TRBD1. Germline values: CDR1 DFQATT, CDR2 SNEGSKA (reference sequence). CDR3 size: 13 residues. CDR3 protein: CSAAGTAYNAQFF. CDR3 DNA sequence: TGCAGTGCTGCCGGGACAGCCTACAATGCGCAGTTCTTC.

In this sample, this clonotype turned up many times. The junction and the germline gene differ at one end; a read error may be behind it. V and J are TRBV11-1 and TRBJ2-1; 10 bases fit TRBD2. This CDR3 is 17 amino acids long. The germline V gene has CDR1 SGHAT and CDR2 FQDESV (reference sequence). CDR3 nucleotide sequence: TGTGCCAGCAGTTTAGGCCGGGCTAGCGGGAGTAAGAATGAGCAGTTCTTC. Translated, it gives CASSLGRASGSKNEQFF.

This clonotype has at least ten counts. This chain links TRBV20-1 with TRBJ1-5; 8 bases agree with TRBD1. Germline CDR1 is DFQATT and CDR2 is SNEGSKA (reference sequence). V gave up 3 bases and J gave up 5 bases; unmatched junction bases: 15. The CDR3 sequence is 17 residues long. Here the CDR3 DNA reads TGCAGTGCTAGGGGGACCGGGACAGGCCTTTCACATCAGCCCCAGCATTTT. As protein: CSARGTGTGLSHQPQHF.

This clonotype was seen ten or more times. V is TRBV7-2 and J is TRBJ2-2; TRBD1 matches at 9 bases. The CDR3 is 15 residues long. Germline assignment: CDR1 SGHTA and CDR2 FQGNSA. Trimming cost V 1 base and J 8 bases; bases outside gene matches: 5. CDR3 coding DNA: TGTGCCAGCAGCTTAGGATGGGACAGGGCTGGGGAGCTGTTTTTT. It yields the protein CASSLGWDRAGELFF. Full variable domain (missing parts from reference TRBV7-2 and TRBJ2-2): GAGVSQSPSNKVTEKGKDVELRCDPISGHTALYWYRQSLGQGLEFLIYFQGNSAPDKSGLPSDRFSAERTGGSVSTLTIQRTQQEDSAVYLCASSLGWDRAGELFFGEGSRLTVL.